The rows below give T cell receptor beta chains drawn from one sample of a study of regulatory T cells in long-lasting Graves disease. TCRdb reprocessed the multiplex PCR reads via MiXCR and lists one record per CDR3 protein. Here the sample spans more than 450,000 distinct CDR3 sequences, 15% to 20% being singletons. The data also belong to a second study, concerning T cells in Graves' hyperthyroidism and ophthalmopathy.

The sample in question was peripheral blood mononuclear cells (PBMCs), obtained at new diagnosis, from a patient treated with antithyroid drugs. These TCRs come from a man between 35 and 55 years old with Graves disease. The CDR3 runs from the conserved cysteine through the conserved F or W. The order of the fields is clone size, V gene, D gene, J gene, CDR3 length, CDR3 protein, CDR3 DNA. D genes are given only for firm matches. Not every row has a clone size; where given, it reads once, few, many or a size class.

>many|TRBV15|.|TRBJ2-4|15
CATSRGRGKGNIQYF
TGTGCCACCAGCAGAGGGAGGGGGAAGGGAAACATTCAGTACTTC
>many|TRBV5-4|.|TRBJ2-1|16
CASSLLRDSLYNEQFF
TGTGCCAGCAGCTTGTTAAGGGACTCCTTATACAATGAGCAGTTCTTC
>.|TRBV2|.|TRBJ2-1|13
CASNGLPYNEQFF
TGTGCCAGCAACGGACTTCCCTACAATGAGCAGTTCTTC
>.|TRBV6-1|TRBD1|TRBJ1-6|13
CASEDRVNSPLHF
TGTGCCAGTGAAGACAGGGTCAATTCACCCCTCCACTTT
>few|TRBV19|TRBD1|TRBJ1-5|15
CASTPGQGWNQPQHF
TGTGCCAGTACCCCGGGACAGGGATGGAATCAGCCCCAGCATTTT
>many|TRBV3-1|TRBD1|TRBJ1-2|13
CASSSQGLYGYTF
TGTGCCAGCAGCTCACAGGGGCTCTATGGCTACACCTTC
>few|TRBV6-1|TRBD2|TRBJ2-1|17
CASSPHTSGSSINEQFF
TGTGCCAGCAGCCCTCATACTAGCGGATCTTCAATCAATGAGCAGTTCTTC
>many|TRBV30|.|TRBJ2-1|14
CACAAGWTYNEQFF
TGTGCCTGCGCGGCAGGTTGGACCTACAATGAGCAGTTCTTC
>many|TRBV29-1|.|TRBJ2-5|15
CSVEVPGKGQETQYF
TGCAGCGTTGAGGTTCCAGGGAAGGGCCAAGAGACCCAGTACTTC
>many|TRBV5-1|.|TRBJ2-3|13
CASSLIITDTQYF
TGCGCCAGCAGCTTGATCATCACAGATACGCAGTATTTT
>.|TRBV20-1|.|TRBJ2-2|14
CSARGPGGTGELFF
TGCAGTGCTAGAGGGCCAGGGGGGACCGGGGAGCTGTTTTTT
>.|TRBV18|.|TRBJ2-3|15
CASSFRGTSPDTQYF
TGTGCCAGCTCATTTCGCGGGACGTCGCCAGATACGCAGTATTTT
>.|TRBV15|TRBD1|TRBJ1-3|15
CATSSLPGGGNTIYF
TGTGCCACCAGCTCCCTGCCAGGGGGAGGAAACACCATATATTTT
>many|TRBV27|TRBD1|TRBJ2-1|14
CASSQGAGGNEQFF
TGTGCCAGCAGTCAGGGGGCAGGGGGGAATGAGCAGTTCTTC
>many|TRBV28|TRBD2|TRBJ2-5|17
CASSLPPGLAGAETQYF
TGTGCCAGCAGTTTGCCCCCCGGACTAGCGGGAGCAGAGACCCAGTACTTC
>many|TRBV12-3/TRBV12-4|TRBD1|TRBJ1-5|13
CASSWGQGQPQHF
TGTGCCAGCAGTTGGGGACAGGGGCAGCCCCAGCATTTT
>many|TRBV20-1|TRBD1|TRBJ2-5|14
CSARRGLAPETQYF
TGCAGTGCCAGAAGGGGGCTAGCCCCAGAGACCCAGTACTTC
>few|TRBV29-1|.|TRBJ2-7|12
CSARSGPYEQYF
TGCAGCGCCCGGAGCGGACCCTACGAGCAGTACTTC
>many|TRBV6-1|.|TRBJ2-7|13
CASSNRVTYEQYF
TGTGCCAGCAGCAACAGGGTAACCTACGAGCAGTACTTC
>many|TRBV20-1|.|TRBJ1-5|13
CSAKQTSNQPQHF
TGCAGTGCTAAGCAGACTAGCAATCAGCCCCAGCATTTT
>few|TRBV5-5|TRBD1|TRBJ2-4|15
CASSSGTGGAGIQYF
TGTGCCAGCAGCTCCGGGACAGGGGGCGCGGGCATTCAGTACTTC
>once|TRBV10-3|.|TRBJ2-3|11
CAANPREITYF
TGTGCCGCCAACCCCCGGGAGATCACGTATTTT
>many|TRBV12-3/TRBV12-4|.|TRBJ1-2|12
CASSFGSSGYTF
TGTGCCAGCAGTTTTGGGTCAAGCGGCTACACCTTC
>.|TRBV9|.|TRBJ1-1|13
CASSHEVNTEAFF
TGTGCCAGCAGCCACGAAGTGAACACTGAAGCTTTCTTT
>many|TRBV2|.|TRBJ2-3|15
CASSEWRASPDTQYF
TGTGCCAGCAGTGAATGGAGGGCTAGTCCAGATACGCAGTATTTT
>many|TRBV5-1|.|TRBJ1-6|14
CASSLRSYNSPLHF
TGCGCCAGCAGCTTACGCTCCTATAATTCACCCCTCCACTTT
>once|TRBV7-3|.|TRBJ2-1|12
CASSHGYNEQFF
TGTGCCAGCAGTCACGGGTACAATGAGCAGTTCTTC
>.|TRBV6-1|TRBD1|TRBJ2-3|14
CASLQGVGTDTQYF
TGTGCCAGTTTACAGGGGGTTGGCACAGATACGCAGTATTTT
>.|TRBV27|TRBD1|TRBJ1-1|13
CASRTTGVTEASF
TGTGCCAGCAGGACGACAGGGGTCACTGAAGCTTCCTTT
>.|TRBV20-1|.|TRBJ2-7|13
CSAIRVLGGEQYF
TGCAGTGCAATCAGGGTATTAGGGGGCGAGCAGTACTTC
>many|TRBV27|TRBD1|TRBJ1-2|14
CASSLNQGVYGYTF
TGTGCCAGCAGTTTAAATCAGGGGGTATATGGCTACACCTTC
>.|TRBV28|TRBD2|TRBJ2-1|16
CASSLEPAGGYNEQFF
TGTGCCAGCAGTTTAGAACCAGCGGGAGGTTACAATGAGCAGTTCTTC
>.|TRBV7-2|.|TRBJ1-5|15
CASNPKWEMDQPQHF
TGTGCCAGCAACCCAAAGTGGGAGATGGATCAGCCCCAGCATTTT
>many|TRBV20-1|TRBD1|TRBJ2-7|13
CSATGQGDYEQYF
TGCAGTGCAACGGGACAGGGGGACTACGAGCAGTACTTC
>many|TRBV28|.|TRBJ1-2|12
CASSPRTYGYTF
TGTGCCAGCAGTCCCCGGACCTATGGCTACACCTTC
>many|TRBV28|TRBD2|TRBJ2-7|15
CATGLAGGPSYEQYF
TGTGCCACGGGACTAGCGGGAGGGCCCTCCTACGAGCAGTACTTC
>many|TRBV20-1|.|TRBJ2-6|13
CSARDRTANVLTF
TGCAGTGCTAGGGACAGAACCGCCAACGTCCTGACTTTC
>.|TRBV20-1|TRBD1|TRBJ2-7|13
CSAIRTGAYEQYF
TGCAGTGCTATTAGGACAGGGGCCTACGAGCAGTACTTC
>many|TRBV11-2|TRBD1|TRBJ2-1|15
CASSSGTGGINKQFF
TGTGCCAGCAGTTCCGGGACAGGGGGGATTAATAAGCAGTTCTTC
>.|TRBV27|TRBD2|TRBJ2-1|15
CASSLGPGGGNEQFF
TGTGCCAGCAGTTTAGGGCCGGGAGGGGGCAATGAGCAGTTCTTC
>few|TRBV9|.|TRBJ1-4|14
CASSGRDNYEKLFF
TGTGCCAGCAGCGGCCGGGACAACTATGAAAAACTGTTTTTT